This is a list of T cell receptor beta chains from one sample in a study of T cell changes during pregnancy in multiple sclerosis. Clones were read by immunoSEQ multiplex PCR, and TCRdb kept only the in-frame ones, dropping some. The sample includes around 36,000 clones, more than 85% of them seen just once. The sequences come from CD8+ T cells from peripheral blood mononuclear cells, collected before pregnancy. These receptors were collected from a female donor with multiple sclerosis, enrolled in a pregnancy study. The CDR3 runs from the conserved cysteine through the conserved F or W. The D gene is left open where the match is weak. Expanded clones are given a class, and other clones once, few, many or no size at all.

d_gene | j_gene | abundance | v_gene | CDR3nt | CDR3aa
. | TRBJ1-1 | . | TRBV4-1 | TGCGCCAGCAGCCAAGCGGCCGGGACTGAAGCTTTCTTT | CASSQAAGTEAFF
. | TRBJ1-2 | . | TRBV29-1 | TGCAGCACCCTCCGATGGGCAGATACTAACTATGGCTACACCTTC | CSTLRWADTNYGYTF
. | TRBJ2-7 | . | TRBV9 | TGTGCCAGCAGCGCAGCCCCAGGGTACGAGCAGTACTTC | CASSAAPGYEQYF
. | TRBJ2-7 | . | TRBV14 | TGTGCCAGCAGCCAAGATCTCGCCTACTACTACGAGCAGTACTTC | CASSQDLAYYYEQYF
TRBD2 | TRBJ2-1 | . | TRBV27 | TGTGCCAGCCGCCCGGGACTAGCGGGAGGACAGTTCTTC | CASRPGLAGGQFF
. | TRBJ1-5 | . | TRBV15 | TGTGCCACCAGCAGAGCCAGGGGTGATCAGCCCCAGCATTTT | CATSRARGDQPQHF
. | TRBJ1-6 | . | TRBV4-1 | TGCGCCAGCAGCCAAGCTGCAGGGTATTCACCCCTCCACTTT | CASSQAAGYSPLHF
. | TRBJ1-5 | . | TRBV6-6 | TGTGCCAGCAGTTATCCAGTTCAGCCCCAGCATTTT | CASSYPVQPQHF
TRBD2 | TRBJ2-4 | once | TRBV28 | TGTGCCAGCAGTTTGACAGGGTACTTTCGCGGGAGGGCTGAAGGGGACAAAAACATTCAGTACTTC | CASSLTGYFRGRAEGDKNIQYF
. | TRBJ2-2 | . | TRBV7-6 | TGTGCCAGCAGCCGGAGGAACACCGGGGAGCTGTTTTTT | CASSRRNTGELFF
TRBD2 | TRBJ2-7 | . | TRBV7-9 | TGTGCCAGCAGCCGGGGCGGGAGGGGCGAGCAGTACTTC | CASSRGGRGEQYF
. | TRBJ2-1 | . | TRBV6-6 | TGTGCCAGCAGTTACCCGGGTTCCTACAATGAGCAGTTCTTC | CASSYPGSYNEQFF
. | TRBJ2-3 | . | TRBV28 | TGTGCCAGCAGTCCGGGGTGGGCGCAGTATTTT | CASSPGWAQYF
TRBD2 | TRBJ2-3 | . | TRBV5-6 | TGTGCCAGCAGCCCCGGGACTAGCAAAGATACGCAGTATTTT | CASSPGTSKDTQYF
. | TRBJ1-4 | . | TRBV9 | TGTGCCAGCAGCGCCGGCGGAGCAACTAATGAAAAACTGTTTTTT | CASSAGGATNEKLFF